Following are 4 T cell receptor beta chains from one sample sequenced in a study of beta chain features in type 1 diabetes. Expressed TCRB transcripts were sequenced because the entire RNA isolate underwent reverse transcription. Measured with immunoSEQ multiplex PCR; TCRdb has only the in-frame clones, and not every one. The sample carries fewer than 350,000 clones, 7% to 9% recorded once. Sequencing was performed on central memory CD4+ T cells from blood. The receptors derive from a woman aged 18-30 years in good health.

In this sample, this clone turned up a few times. The gene calls are TRBV5-1 and TRBJ2-3; no reliable D call. The germline V gene encodes CDR1 SGHRS and CDR2 YFSETQ. V was trimmed by 0 bases and J by 4 bases, leaving 9 bases between them. The CDR3 runs to 14 residues. This chain's CDR3 is CASSLDTEADTQYF. The CDR3 coding sequence is TGCGCCAGCAGCTTGGATACTGAAGCAGATACGCAGTATTTT.

The V call is TRBV30, the J call TRBJ1-1, with TRBD1 as a possible D gene (5 bases). The V end was cut by 0 bases, the J end by 4 bases, with 12 bases between. The germline V gene has CDR1 GTSNPN and CDR2 SVGIG (reference sequence). This CDR3 spans 14 amino acids. CDR3 nucleotide sequence: TGTGCCTGGAGTGTACAGGCTAGGTCCACTGAAGCTTTCTTT. It translates to CAWSVQARSTEAFF.

For the CDR3, the DNA is TGCGCCAGCAGCTTGGGTTCCTCCACCGGGGAGCTGTTTTTT. Its translation is CASSLGSSTGELFF. V is TRBV5-1 and J is TRBJ2-2; D is ambiguous. This CDR3 has 14 amino acids. Germline-derived CDR1 and CDR2 are SGHRS and YFSETQ. Trimming removed 0 bases at V and 4 bases at J, with 7 bases between.

The CDR3 loop reads CASSARFSALRETQYF. The CDR3, as DNA: TGTGCCAGCAGCGCCAGGTTTAGCGCTCTCAGGGAGACCCAGTACTTC. The chain uses TRBV7-2 and TRBJ2-5, with a possible D match to TRBD2 (5 bases). The germline gives CDR1 SGHTA, CDR2 FQGNSA. Between the trimmed V and J ends, which lost 5 bases and 5 bases, there was a span of 21 bases. The CDR3 has 16 residues.